These 3 T cell receptor beta chains came from one sample sequenced in a study of blood T cell repertoires in COVID-19. Data came from immunoSEQ multiplex PCR; TCRdb stores just in-frame clones and leaves some out. The table includes around 210,000 clones, approximately 91% detected once. Sequenced sample: peripheral blood. Receptors were obtained from a man aged 50 to 59 with COVID-19, enrolled during active disease.

J is TRBJ1-1 and V is TRBV7-9, with 11 bases matching TRBD1. The CDR3 is 15 amino acids. Germline CDR1 is SEHNR and CDR2 is FQNEAQ (reference sequence). J gave up 3 bases and V 4 bases, and 4 bases lay outside the gene matches. CDR3 loop: CASSSPGQGDTEAFF. CDR3 sequence (DNA): TGTGCCAGCAGCTCTCCGGGACAGGGGGACACTGAAGCTTTCTTT. Using reference TRBV7-9 and TRBJ1-1 for the parts outside the CDR3, the full variable domain is DTGVSQNPRHKITKRGQNVTFRCDPISEHNRLYWYRQTLGQGPEFLTYFQNEAQLEKSRLLSDRFSAERPKGSFSTLEIQRTEQGDSAMYLCASSSPGQGDTEAFFGQGTRLTVV.

V and J are TRBV6-4 and TRBJ1-5, with 8 bases identical to TRBD1. The V segment lost 4 bases and the J segment 6 bases; nucleotides outside the gene matches: 2. The CDR3 has 13 residues. Germline assignment: CDR1 MRHNA and CDR2 SNTAGT. CDR3: CASSAGGGQPQHF. The DNA of the CDR3 is TGTGCCAGCAGTGCAGGGGGCGGTCAGCCCCAGCATTTT.

This sequence joins TRBV5-1 and TRBJ2-2, with 11 bases aligning to TRBD1. This CDR3 has 16 residues. Trimming took 4 bases from V and 4 from J; bases not matched to a gene: 6. Germline assignment: CDR1 SGHRS and CDR2 YFSETQ. The CDR3 nucleotides are TGCGCCAGCAGCCCCTCCGGACAGGGGGCCACCGGGGAGCTGTTTTTT. It is translated as CASSPSGQGATGELFF.